The sequence of this T cell receptor beta chain was determined in a study of somatic mutations in cytotoxic T cells in rheumatoid arthritis. Study at large: Patient blood (roughly 32 ml EDTA) was drawn right after diagnosis, before any treatment.

CDR3 length: 15 residues. Trimming removed 5 bases from V and 5 bases from J; junction bases left unmatched: 5. Germline V gene sequence: CDR1 SGHTA, CDR2 FQGNSA. Data came from immunoSEQ multiplex PCR; TCRdb stores just in-frame clones and leaves some out. This sample carries around 15,000 clones, 70% to 85% of them seen once, and the ten largest clones take around 27%. This clonotype was sampled from an adult with rheumatoid arthritis. V and J are TRBV7-2 and TRBJ2-1; 11 nucleotides agree with TRBD2. The material sequenced was CD8+ T cells sorted from blood. CDR3 protein: CASSPGLAAHNEQFF. DNA of the CDR3: TGTGCCAGCAGCCCGGGACTAGCGGCTCACAATGAGCAGTTCTTC.